Given below is one T cell receptor (beta chain) in context. Antigen unknown. These data belong to a study of blood T cells in healthy people across ages. Study results and caveats: Investigators viewed diversity estimates from one million T cells as underestimates, the study reported.

A sample-barcoded 5' primer and a J-beta primer mix were used in a second PCR of roughly 6 to 11 cycles. Carrying 12 random nucleotides, a template-switch adaptor labeled each individual cDNA molecule. Sequencing recovered at least 3 million CDR3-containing paired-end reads from each sample. TCRdb independently ran MiXCR on the 5' RACE reads; one entry per CDR3 protein. The data contain 1.5 million to 2 million distinct CDR3 sequences, about two fifths of them seen just once; the ten biggest clones take up under 30%. This CDR3 is 15 amino acids long. Trimming shortened V by 3 bases and J by 4 bases, and 15 bases separated the two germline ends. Germline CDR1 reads MGHRA; CDR2 reads YSYEKL. For every donor, a draw yielded ten milliliters of peripheral blood.

The source of this sequence is a human donor in good health. J is TRBJ1-2 and V is TRBV4-1, with D possibly TRBD1 on 5 matching bases. The sequenced sample consisted of blood. In DNA, the CDR3 is TGCGCCAGCAGCCAGGTCAGCAGGGCGGGCTATGGCTACACCTTC. Translating gives CASSQVSRAGYGYTF.